Listed here is a single T cell receptor (beta chain). Its specificity is not known. V was shortened by 1 base and J by 3 bases, with 21 bases between the two germline ends. The germline gives CDR1 LGHNT, CDR2 FRNRAP. This CDR3 has 18 residues. Sequenced by immunoSEQ multiplex PCR; TCRdb stores in-frame clones only, minus some. The sample gives about 110,000 clones, around 89% of which show up once; about 1.6% is in the top ten. The entry originates in a study of T cell responses to AZD1222 COVID-19 vaccine. Study-level results: Clonal diversity was possibly underestimated, and white British individuals and females predominated among donors. Dominant CD4 TCR responses targeted spike regions 160-218 and 743-854.

V gene TRBV12-5 combines with J gene TRBJ1-1; no clear D gene. This receptor was taken from an adult in good health. Sample: peripheral blood, taken on day 0 of AZD1222 vaccination. CDR3 in amino acids: CASGLDYGLKTEDTEAFF. The CDR3 DNA follows: TGTGCTAGTGGTTTGGACTATGGGTTGAAAACCGAGGACACTGAAGCTTTCTTT.